The rows below give T cell receptor beta chains drawn from one sample of a study of cytomegalovirus exposure and HLA in healthy donors. Measured with immunoSEQ multiplex PCR; TCRdb has only the in-frame clones, and not every one. This table has approximately 120,000 clones, around 81% appearing once. The sample consisted of PBMCs. All receptors derive from a woman in her twenties or thirties in good health and CMV-seronegative. Each CDR3 is given with its conserved first and last residue. The D gene is left open where the match is weak. A clone size is listed for some rows: how often the clone was seen (once, few, many), or a class if it is expanded.

j_call v_call clone_size d_call cdr3_aa cdr3_nt
TRBJ2-7 TRBV5-1 . . CASRREGGESYEQYF TGCGCCAGCCGTCGCGAGGGGGGGGAGAGCTACGAGCAGTACTTC
TRBJ2-5 TRBV10-2 . TRBD2 CASKGLAGGQETQYF TGCGCCAGCAAGGGACTAGCGGGCGGGCAAGAGACCCAGTACTTC
TRBJ1-2 TRBV5-6 . . CASIGGGDFSNGYTF TGTGCCAGCATCGGTGGGGGCGACTTCAGCAATGGCTACACCTTC
TRBJ2-3 TRBV19 . . CASSATGIGTDTQYF TGTGCCAGTAGCGCCACAGGGATAGGAACAGATACGCAGTATTTT
TRBJ2-1 TRBV10-1 . . CASGPPDRFEEQFF TGCGCCAGCGGACCCCCCGACAGGTTCGAGGAGCAGTTCTTC
TRBJ2-5 TRBV29-1 . . CSVEWTIEETQYF TGCAGCGTTGAGTGGACAATAGAAGAGACCCAGTACTTC
TRBJ2-7 TRBV12-5 . . CASGAGTLVVGEQYF TGTGCTTCGGGAGCCGGGACGCTGGTTGTGGGCGAGCAGTACTTC
TRBJ1-2 TRBV6-6 once . CASSYEGVGGYTF TGTGCCAGCAGTTACGAGGGGGTTGGGGGCTACACCTTC
TRBJ2-7 TRBV6-1 . . CASRSGLGIVYEQYF TGTGCCAGCAGAAGCGGGTTGGGAATAGTGTACGAGCAGTACTTC
TRBJ1-6 TRBV11-2 . TRBD1 CASSSALEQGAGYNSPLHF TGTGCCAGCAGCTCCGCGTTGGAACAGGGGGCGGGCTATAATTCACCCCTCCACTTT
TRBJ2-5 TRBV4-1 . . CASSQGRGPSKTQYF TGCGCCAGCAGCCAAGGTCGAGGCCCCTCAAAGACCCAGTACTTC
TRBJ2-1 TRBV2 once . CASSENQIASEQFF TGTGCCAGCAGTGAGAACCAAATAGCCAGTGAGCAGTTCTTC
TRBJ2-7 TRBV7-2 . . CASTTPGGPYEQYF TGTGCCAGCACCACCCCCGGGGGTCCTTACGAGCAGTACTTC
TRBJ1-5 TRBV6-5 . . CASRPVNPGGQPQHF TGTGCCAGCAGACCTGTTAACCCAGGAGGTCAGCCCCAGCATTTT
TRBJ1-2 TRBV6-5 . . CASSYGARYGYTF TGTGCCAGCAGTTACGGGGCTCGCTATGGCTACACCTTC
TRBJ1-2 TRBV10-3 once TRBD1 CAISEQGALGYGYTF TGTGCCATCAGTGAACAGGGGGCGCTGGGCTATGGCTACACCTTC